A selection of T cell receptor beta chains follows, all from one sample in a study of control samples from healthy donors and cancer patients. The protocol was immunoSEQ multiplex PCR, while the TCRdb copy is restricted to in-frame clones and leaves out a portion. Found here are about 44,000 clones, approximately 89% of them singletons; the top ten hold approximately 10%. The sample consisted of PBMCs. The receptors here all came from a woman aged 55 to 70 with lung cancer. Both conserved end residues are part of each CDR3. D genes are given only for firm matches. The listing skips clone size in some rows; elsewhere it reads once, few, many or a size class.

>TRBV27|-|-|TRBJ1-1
CASSLLTGEGAFF
TGTGCCAGCAGTTTATTAACGGGCGAGGGAGCTTTCTTT
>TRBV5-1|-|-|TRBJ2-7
CASSLVDRNSYEQYF
TGCGCCAGCAGCTTGGTAGACAGAAACTCCTACGAGCAGTACTTC
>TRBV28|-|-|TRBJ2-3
CASTIGGGLTDTQYF
TGTGCCAGCACCATAGGGGGGGGCCTCACAGATACGCAGTATTTT
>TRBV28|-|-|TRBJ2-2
CASSFSAGSGTGELFF
TGTGCCAGCAGTTTTTCTGCCGGGTCGGGCACCGGGGAGCTGTTTTTT
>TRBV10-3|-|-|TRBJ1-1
CAIGSPGDTEAFF
TGTGCCATCGGGAGTCCCGGTGACACTGAAGCTTTCTTT
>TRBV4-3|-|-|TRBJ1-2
CASSQNRASRRGYTF
TGCGCCAGCAGCCAAAATAGGGCATCTCGGAGAGGCTACACCTTC
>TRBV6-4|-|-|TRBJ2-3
CASSDWNGPRDTQYF
TGTGCCAGCAGTGACTGGAACGGCCCCCGGGATACGCAGTATTTT
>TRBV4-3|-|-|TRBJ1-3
CASSQLYGQGNTIYF
TGCGCCAGCAGCCAATTGTACGGACAGGGAAACACCATATATTTT
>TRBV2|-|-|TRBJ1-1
CASSGRQGEAFF
TGTGCCAGCAGTGGGAGGCAGGGTGAAGCTTTCTTT
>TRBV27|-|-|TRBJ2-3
CASSPDRDSTDTQYF
TGTGCCAGCAGTCCCGATCGGGACAGCACAGATACGCAGTATTTT
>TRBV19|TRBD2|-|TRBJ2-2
CASSIDLAGGSGELFF
TGTGCCAGTAGTATAGACCTAGCGGGAGGGAGCGGGGAGCTGTTTTTT
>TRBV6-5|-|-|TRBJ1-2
CASSYTGAHGYTF
TGTGCCAGCAGTTACACAGGAGCTCATGGCTACACCTTC
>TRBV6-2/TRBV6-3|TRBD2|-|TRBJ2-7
CASSQYGLEGSYEQYF
TGTGCCAGCAGCCAATATGGACTAGAAGGCTCCTACGAGCAGTACTTC
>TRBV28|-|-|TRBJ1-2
CASRTRGTRELDGYTF
TGTGCCAGCAGGACTCGCGGGACCCGAGAATTGGATGGCTACACCTTC
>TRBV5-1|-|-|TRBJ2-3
CASSLAEGWTDTQYF
TGCGCCAGCAGCTTGGCCGAGGGATGGACAGATACGCAGTATTTT
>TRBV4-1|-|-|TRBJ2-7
CASSQDLELTYEQYF
TGCGCCAGCAGCCAAGATCTAGAGTTAACCTACGAGCAGTACTTC
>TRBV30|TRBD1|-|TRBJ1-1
CAWSVTGDTEAFF
TGTGCCTGGAGTGTGACAGGGGATACTGAAGCTTTCTTT
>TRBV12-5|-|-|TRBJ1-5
CASGLEAGMGNQPQHF
TGTGCTAGTGGTTTGGAAGCAGGGATGGGAAATCAGCCCCAGCATTTT
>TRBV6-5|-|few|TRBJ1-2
CASVGEPSNYGYTF
TGTGCCAGCGTAGGGGAGCCCTCTAACTATGGCTACACCTTC
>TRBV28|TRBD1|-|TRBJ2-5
CASSLNRGETQYF
TGTGCCAGCAGTTTAAACAGGGGGGAGACCCAGTACTTC
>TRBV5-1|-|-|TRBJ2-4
CASSLELAKNIQYF
TGCGCCAGCAGCTTGGAACTAGCCAAAAACATTCAGTACTTC
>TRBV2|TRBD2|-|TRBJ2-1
CASSGGLNNEQFF
TGTGCCAGCAGTGGGGGACTAAACAATGAGCAGTTCTTC
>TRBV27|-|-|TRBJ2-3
CASSKRITDTQYF
TGTGCCAGCAGCAAGAGGATCACAGATACGCAGTATTTT
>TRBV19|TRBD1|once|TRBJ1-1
CASSPQGQGGMNTEAFF
TGTGCCAGTAGTCCACAAGGACAGGGCGGGATGAACACTGAAGCTTTCTTT
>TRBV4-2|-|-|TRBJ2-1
CASSQVYRENEQFF
TGTGCCAGCAGCCAAGTGTATCGGGAGAATGAGCAGTTCTTC
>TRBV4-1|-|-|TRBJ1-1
CASSHKELNTEAFF
TGCGCCAGCAGCCATAAGGAATTGAACACTGAAGCTTTCTTT
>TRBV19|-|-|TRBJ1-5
CASSPPTGGSNQPQHF
TGTGCCAGTAGTCCCCCAACAGGAGGGAGCAATCAGCCCCAGCATTTT
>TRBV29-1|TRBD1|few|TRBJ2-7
CSVRWTGGEQYF
TGCAGCGTTCGTTGGACAGGAGGAGAGCAGTACTTC
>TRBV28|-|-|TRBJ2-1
CASSLGGGALNEQFF
TGTGCCAGCAGTTTAGGAGGGGGCGCGTTGAATGAGCAGTTCTTC